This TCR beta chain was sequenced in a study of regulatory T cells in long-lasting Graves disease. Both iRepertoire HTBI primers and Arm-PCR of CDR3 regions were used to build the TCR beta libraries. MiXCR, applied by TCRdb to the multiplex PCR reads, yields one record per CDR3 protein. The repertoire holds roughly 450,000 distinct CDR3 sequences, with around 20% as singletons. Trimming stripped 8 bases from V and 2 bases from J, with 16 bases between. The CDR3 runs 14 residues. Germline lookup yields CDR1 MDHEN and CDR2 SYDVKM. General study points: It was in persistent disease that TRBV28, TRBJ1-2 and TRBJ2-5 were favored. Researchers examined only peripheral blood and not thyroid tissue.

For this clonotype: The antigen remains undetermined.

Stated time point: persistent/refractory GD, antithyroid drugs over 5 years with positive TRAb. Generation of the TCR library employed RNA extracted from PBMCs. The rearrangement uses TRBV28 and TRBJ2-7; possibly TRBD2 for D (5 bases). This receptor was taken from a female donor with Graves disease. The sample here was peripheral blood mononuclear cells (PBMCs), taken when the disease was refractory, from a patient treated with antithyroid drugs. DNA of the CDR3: TGTGCCAGCTCTGACTACGGGATAGCCTACGAGCAGTACTTC. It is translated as CASSDYGIAYEQYF.